This TCR beta chain appears in the sequencing data of a study of long-term antiretroviral therapy in people with HIV. Study summary: Some samples came about a decade before the 2015 immediate-ART recommendation, and these were the earliest. Notes on the study in general: Unavailable data included ART adherence, viral resistance and therapy changes (switches in treatment). Compared with controls, HIV repertoires showed narrower CDR3 length ranges. Before ART, certain clones expanded, and these dominated the repertoire at all time points.

Germline V gene sequence: CDR1 SQVTM, CDR2 ANQGSEA. Trimming stripped 7 bases from V and 4 bases from J, with 7 bases between. This CDR3 comprises 11 residues. Investigators performed immunoSEQ version v3.0 at survey level. TCRdb's copy holds only in-frame clones and misses some; the assay was immunoSEQ multiplex PCR. Among over 10,000 clones, 70% to 85% were seen once, and the ten largest hold about 14%. In the case of this clone: Antigen unknown.

The V and J genes are TRBV29-1 and TRBJ2-2, with D hard to call. The clonotype originates from a man between 40 and 49 years old with HIV. Material: unsorted PBMCs, obtained just under 3.2 years before starting antiretroviral therapy. CDR3 nucleotides: TGCAGCGCCTTCATCACCGGGGAGCTGTTTTTT. Protein: CSAFITGELFF.